The rows below give T cell receptor beta chains drawn from one sample of a study of blood T cell repertoires in COVID-19. The data were produced by immunoSEQ multiplex PCR, yet TCRdb's version contains in-frame clones alone and is incomplete. Here the sample spans tens of thousands of clones, 88% being singletons. Material: peripheral blood. Source of these receptors: a woman aged 55 to 70 with COVID-19, enrolled during active disease. Each CDR3 is given with its conserved first and last residue. A D gene is named only where the DNA matches it firmly.

cdr3_nt	cdr3_aa	d_call	cdr3_length	v_call	j_call
TGCGCCAGCAGCTCCATTGGCCCCCGGAACACCGGGGAGCTGTTTTTT	CASSSIGPRNTGELFF	.	16	TRBV5-1	TRBJ2-2
TGTGCCAGCAGCTTAGGACAGCTATCTAATTCACCCCTCCACTTT	CASSLGQLSNSPLHF	.	15	TRBV7-9	TRBJ1-6
TGTGCCAGCTCACCTTCGGGGAACACTGAAGCTTTCTTT	CASSPSGNTEAFF	.	13	TRBV18	TRBJ1-1
TGTGCCAGTAGCACTAGCGGGGGGCCCCAACACTCCTACAATGAGCAGTTCTTC	CASSTSGGPQHSYNEQFF	TRBD2	18	TRBV19	TRBJ2-1
TGCGCCAGTAACCAAGGGGGACAGGGGGTCTTC	CASNQGGQGVF	TRBD1	11	TRBV5-1	TRBJ2-1
TGTGCCAGCAAACAGGGGAATAAGCCCCAGCATTTT	CASKQGNKPQHF	TRBD1	12	TRBV6-5	TRBJ1-5
TGTGCCAGCAGCTTAGAACTCGCGAGCGGGGAGCTGTTTTTT	CASSLELASGELFF	.	14	TRBV7-2	TRBJ2-2
TGTGCCAGCAGCTTAGAGGGGGCTGCTAGAGGCTACACCTTC	CASSLEGAARGYTF	TRBD1	14	TRBV7-9	TRBJ1-2
TGTGCCAGTACCCTAGGGGCGGGAGGTGCATACAATGAGCAGTTCTTC	CASTLGAGGAYNEQFF	TRBD2	16	TRBV19	TRBJ2-1
TGTGCCAGCAGTACCACAGGGGGCCCTGGAAACACCATATATTTT	CASSTTGGPGNTIYF	TRBD1	15	TRBV28	TRBJ1-3
TGTGCCAGCAGTGGGACAGGGGGCTACGAGCAGTACTTC	CASSGTGGYEQYF	TRBD1	13	TRBV25-1	TRBJ2-7
TGTGCCAGCAGCTTAGGGGGGACAGAAACCTACGAGCAGTACTTC	CASSLGGTETYEQYF	TRBD1	15	TRBV7-2	TRBJ2-7
TGTGCCAGCAGTGAATCCGGGAGGAACCCTGAAGCTTTCTTT	CASSESGRNPEAFF	.	14	TRBV2	TRBJ1-1
TGTGCCAGCACCCCCGAGAATCGGGGCACCGGGGAGCTGTTTTTT	CASTPENRGTGELFF	.	15	TRBV5-6	TRBJ2-2
TGTGCCAGCCGGCCCCTAGCGGGAGGATACAATGAGCAGTTCTTC	CASRPLAGGYNEQFF	TRBD2	15	TRBV2	TRBJ2-1
TGTGCCAGCTCACCAGGGGCGGATTCACCCCTCCACTTT	CASSPGADSPLHF	.	13	TRBV18	TRBJ1-6
TGTGCCCTGACAGCCGGAGTTAGCTACACCTTC	CALTAGVSYTF	.	11	TRBV30	TRBJ1-2
TGTGCCAGCTCACCAGGCCGGAACACTGAAGCTTTCTTT	CASSPGRNTEAFF	.	13	TRBV18	TRBJ1-1
TGTGCCAGCAGCCAACTCGGGACAGGTGGCTACACCTTC	CASSQLGTGGYTF	TRBD1	13	TRBV7-9	TRBJ1-2
TGTGCCAGCAGCAATGATCCAGGGCAGTTCTTC	CASSNDPGQFF	.	11	TRBV13	TRBJ2-1
TGCGCCAGCAGCATGACGACAGGGGTCAACACTGAAGCTTTCTTT	CASSMTTGVNTEAFF	TRBD1	15	TRBV5-1	TRBJ1-1
TGTGCCAGCAGTTTGATCGACAGGGGGCGAAATGAGCAGTTCTTC	CASSLIDRGRNEQFF	TRBD1	15	TRBV28	TRBJ2-1
TGTGCCAGCAGCTCTATGACAGGGTCGGAATACGAGCAGTACTTC	CASSSMTGSEYEQYF	TRBD1	15	TRBV27	TRBJ2-7
TGTGCCAGCAGCTTGAAAACTAGCGGGAGGGGTACGCAGTATTTT	CASSLKTSGRGTQYF	TRBD2	15	TRBV5-4	TRBJ2-3
TGTGCCTGGGCCCTGGGATGGTATGGGACAGGCCGCACTGAAGCTTTCTTT	CAWALGWYGTGRTEAFF	TRBD1	17	TRBV30	TRBJ1-1
TGTGCCAGCAGTGAAAAGGGACAGGGGACCCACACCGGGGAGCTGTTTTTT	CASSEKGQGTHTGELFF	TRBD1	17	TRBV2	TRBJ2-2
TGTGCCACCCGGGGGGGGGCAGGGACTGAAGCTTTCTTT	CATRGGAGTEAFF	.	13	TRBV27	TRBJ1-1
TGTGCCAGCAGGCGAGGGGGCAGTGGGAGCTACACCTTC	CASRRGGSGSYTF	TRBD1	13	TRBV28	TRBJ1-2
TGTGCCAGCAGCGTAGCAGTCTCGCGGGGGGGCCTCGGCACAGATACGCAGTATTTT	CASSVAVSRGGLGTDTQYF	TRBD2	19	TRBV9	TRBJ2-3
TGTGCCAGCAGCCAAGCACGAAAGTACGAGACAGGGGAAAGTGAAAAACTGTTTTTT	CASSQARKYETGESEKLFF	TRBD1	19	TRBV3-1/TRBV3-2	TRBJ1-4
TGTGCCAGCTCACTACAGACAGGGATGAACACTGAAGCTTTCTTT	CASSLQTGMNTEAFF	TRBD1	15	TRBV18	TRBJ1-1
TGTGCCATCAGTGCGGGACAGGGGGCGGACGGGCAGTACTTC	CAISAGQGADGQYF	TRBD1	14	TRBV10-3	TRBJ2-7
TGTGCCAGCAGTCAACAGATTGGCTATGGCTACACCTTC	CASSQQIGYGYTF	.	13	TRBV12-3/TRBV12-4	TRBJ1-2
TGCAGTGCTAGTTTGGGGGAGGAATACAATGAGCAGTTCTTC	CSASLGEEYNEQFF	.	14	TRBV20-1	TRBJ2-1
TGTGCCAGCAGTCATACCGGGACTAGGGGCACTGGGGCCAACGTCCTGACTTTC	CASSHTGTRGTGANVLTF	TRBD2	18	TRBV2	TRBJ2-6
TGTGCCAGCAGACCGACAGGGACCGACGGAAACACCATATATTTT	CASRPTGTDGNTIYF	TRBD1	15	TRBV7-8	TRBJ1-3